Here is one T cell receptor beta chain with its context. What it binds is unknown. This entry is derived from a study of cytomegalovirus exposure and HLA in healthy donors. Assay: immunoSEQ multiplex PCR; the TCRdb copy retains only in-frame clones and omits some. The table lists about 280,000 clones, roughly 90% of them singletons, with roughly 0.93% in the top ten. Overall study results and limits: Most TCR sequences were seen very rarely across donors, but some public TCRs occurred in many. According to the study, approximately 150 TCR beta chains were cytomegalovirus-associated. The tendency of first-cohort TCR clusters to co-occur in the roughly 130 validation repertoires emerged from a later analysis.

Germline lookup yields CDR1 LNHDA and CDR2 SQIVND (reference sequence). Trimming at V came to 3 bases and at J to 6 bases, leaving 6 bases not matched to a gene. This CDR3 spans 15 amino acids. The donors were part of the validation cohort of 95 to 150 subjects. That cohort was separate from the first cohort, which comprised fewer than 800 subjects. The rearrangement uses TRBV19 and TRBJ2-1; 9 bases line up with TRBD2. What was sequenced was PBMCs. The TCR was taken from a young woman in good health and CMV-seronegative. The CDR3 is CASSMLAGVGNEQFF. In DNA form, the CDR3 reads TGTGCCAGTAGTATGTTAGCGGGAGTGGGCAATGAGCAGTTCTTC.